These 10 T cell receptor beta chains were all obtained from the same sample, sequenced in a study of T-cell reconstitution after alpha-beta-depleted transplantation in children. Preparation of the TCRbeta library was carried out with unique molecular identifiers. Each CDR3 protein gets one entry after TCRdb re-called the PCR reads with MiXCR. Counted here are about 980,000 distinct CDR3 sequences, about 29% occurring once; the ten biggest clones make up about 28%. The sequencing used PBMCs, mostly from graft donor cells, collected 360 days after TCRalphabeta/CD19-depleted stem cell transplant. Receptors originate from a boy under three years old who had a stem cell transplant for SCID, so the T cells may come from the graft donor.

The chain is built from TRBV12-3 or TRBV12-4 and TRBJ1-1; D ambiguous. CDR3 length: 13 amino acids. Trimming shortened V by 1 base and J by 9 bases, and 12 bases separated the two germline ends. CDR3 bases: TGTGCCAGCAGTTTAGGGGGAGTCGTAAAAGCTTTCTTT. This encodes CASSLGGVVKAFF.

The chain links TRBV28 to TRBJ1-1, with D possibly matching TRBD1 (6 bases). Trimming shortened V by 3 bases and J by 5 bases, and 13 bases separated the two germline ends. The CDR3 has 14 residues. Germline CDR1 is MDHEN and CDR2 is SYDVKM. The CDR3 region is CASSFAGAGTEAFF. CDR3 sequence (DNA): TGTGCCAGCAGTTTCGCAGGGGCGGGGACTGAAGCTTTCTTT. The variable domain in full, with the rest retrieved from reference TRBV28 and TRBJ1-1, is DVKVTQSSRYLVKRTGEKVFLECVQDMDHENMFWYRQDPGLGLRLIYFSYDVKMKEKGDIPEGYSVSREKKERFSLILESASTNQTSMYLCASSFAGAGTEAFFGQGTRLTVV.

This clonotype was picked up a small number of times. This sequence joins TRBV9 and TRBJ2-3; 9 bases match TRBD1. The CDR3 has 14 amino acids. V lost 4 bases and J lost 7; bases outside the gene matches: 7. Germline V gene sequence: CDR1 SGDLS, CDR2 YYNGEE. The CDR3 region has the DNA TGTGCCAGCAGCTCAGGACAGGGGCCAAATACGCAGTATTTT. Amino acid sequence: CASSSGQGPNTQYF.

This chain links TRBV11-2 with TRBJ2-5; 7 nucleotides line up with TRBD1. This CDR3 contains 16 residues. Germline V gene data show CDR1 as SGHAT and CDR2 as FQNNGV. The trim removed 2 bases at V and 0 bases at J, leaving 6 bases unmatched. CDR3 bases: TGTGCCAGCAGCTTAAGCATGGGACAGCACCAAGAGACCCAGTACTTC. Protein: CASSLSMGQHQETQYF.

This clonotype turned up a few times. This chain uses TRBV5-4 with TRBJ1-1; D is undetermined. CDR3 length equals 16 residues. Trimming pared 3 bases from V and 1 base from J, leaving 16 bases between. From germline, CDR1 is SGHNT and CDR2 YYREEE (reference sequence). CDR3: CASSYPGPLKNTEAFF. CDR3 in DNA: TGTGCCAGCAGCTATCCGGGCCCCCTAAAGAACACTGAAGCTTTCTTT.

The CDR3 loop is CAISDPGFGETQYF. CDR3 nucleotide sequence: TGTGCCATCAGTGACCCGGGATTCGGGGAGACCCAGTACTTC. V and J are TRBV10-3 and TRBJ2-5, with D tentatively TRBD2 (5 bases). V was shortened by 3 bases and J by 5 bases, with 13 bases between the two germline ends. The CDR3 covers 14 residues. The germline CDR1 and CDR2 sequences are ENHRY and SYGVKD.

The J gene is TRBJ2-1, the V gene TRBV12-3 or TRBV12-4; 15 bases are a match to TRBD2. The CDR3 is made up of 16 amino acids. V trimming: 4 bases; J trimming: 9 bases; junction bases outside the gene matches: 7. The CDR3 loop reads CASSSGLAGGSSEQFF. The CDR3 bases are TGTGCCAGCAGTTCTGGACTAGCGGGGGGGTCTAGTGAGCAGTTCTTC.

The rearrangement uses TRBV7-9 and TRBJ2-5; TRBD2 aligns across 9 bases. Trimming removed 4 bases from V and 5 bases from J; junction bases left unmatched: 8. CDR1 and CDR2 (germline): SEHNR, FQNEAQ (reference sequence). The CDR3 has 15 residues. CDR3 DNA: TGTGCCAGCAGCTCCCACTGGACTAGCGAGGAGACCCAGTACTTC. As protein: CASSSHWTSEETQYF.

This clonotype was seen a handful of times. This chain uses TRBV10-3 with TRBJ2-1, with D possibly matching TRBD1 (5 bases). This CDR3 spans 14 amino acids. The V and J ends lost 6 bases and 4 bases respectively, with 13 bases between them. The germline V gene encodes CDR1 ENHRY and CDR2 SYGVKD. The chain's CDR3 is CAIRARATYNEQFF. CDR3 coding DNA: TGTGCCATCAGGGCCAGGGCTACGTACAATGAGCAGTTCTTC.

The genes are TRBV19 and TRBJ2-3; D perhaps matches TRBD2 (5 bases). Trimming took 8 bases from V and 6 from J, leaving 24 bases between them. This CDR3 has 16 residues. CDR1 and CDR2 (germline): LNHDA, SQIVND (reference sequence). The CDR3 here is CASEKGRGSFTDTQYF. The CDR3 DNA reads TGTGCCAGTGAGAAAGGAAGAGGGAGTTTTACGGATACGCAGTATTTT.